This T cell receptor (beta chain) came from a study of prognosis after radiotherapy for stage I lung cancer. Study as a whole: The study delivered radiotherapy as SBRT in 3 to 5 fractions, with a biologically effective dose of at least 100 Gy. Findings and caveats of the study: A fall in unique TCR clone counts followed stereotactic body radiation therapy, with medians of roughly 10,000 versus 7,000.

The V gene's germline CDR1 is KGHSH and CDR2 LQKENI. This CDR3 region has 12 residues. V lost 6 bases and J lost 4, with 10 bases in between. This clonotype came up many times. Its antigen is as yet unknown. TCR beta CDR3 was amplified from genomic DNA by two-round multiplex PCR. Every TRBV and TRBJ gene had its own specific primer in first-round PCR. TCRdb re-called the multiplex PCR reads through MiXCR, storing one row per CDR3 protein. The top ten clones hold around a third of a sample with fewer than 40,000 distinct CDR3 sequences, about 30% of them seen once. The TCR was taken from a donor of 50 years or more with non-small cell lung cancer. This chain uses TRBV18 with TRBJ2-7; D is unclear. This sample comprised PBMCs, obtained before or after stereotactic body radiation therapy (not recorded which). The CDR3 region is CASSRLGYEQYF. The CDR3 DNA reads as TGTGCCAGCTCTCGACTTGGGTACGAGCAGTACTTC.